This T cell receptor (beta chain) derives from a study of cytomegalovirus exposure and HLA in healthy donors. Healthy bone marrow donors made up the cohort. This clone was recorded a few times. PCR involved 60 Vbeta and 13 Jbeta primers. The assay was immunoSEQ multiplex PCR, and TCRdb's table has in-frame clones only and misses some. Here the sample spans fewer than 250,000 clones, roughly 81% being singletons. The CDR3 runs 16 residues. Germline CDR1 ENHRY, CDR2 SYGVKD. After removal of 10 bases from V and 9 bases from J, the junction contained 16 bases not matched to a gene. The clonotype originates from a woman aged 25 to 45 in good health and CMV-seropositive. The chain combines TRBV10-3 with TRBJ2-1; 12 bases agree with TRBD2. Source material: PBMCs. DNA for the CDR3: TGTGCCACCCGATTGACTAGCGGGAGAGGGGAGGGTGAGCAGTTCTTC. Translating it yields CATRLTSGRGEGEQFF.